Given below is one TCR beta chain in context. This specimen comes from a study of T cells in Graves' hyperthyroidism and ophthalmopathy. Overall study: Prior to any treatment, at the point of initial diagnosis, peripheral blood was collected.

Pregnant or lactating patients were excluded, as were those with uncontrolled infection or other autoimmune disease. There are 16 residues in the CDR3. With 2 bases clipped from V and 4 bases from J, the junction kept 11 bases outside the gene matches. Germline V lookup: CDR1 SGHRS, CDR2 YFSETQ. There were TCR beta CDR3 regions amplified from RNA transcripts. The HTBI set primed first-round TCR CDR3 RT-PCR. TCRdb re-called the multiplex PCR reads through MiXCR, storing one row per CDR3 protein. The sample lists about 480,000 distinct CDR3 sequences, 13% to 15% occurring once. The source material was blood. The rearrangement links TRBV5-1 to TRBJ1-2, with 7 bases matching TRBD1. The TCR originated in a woman aged 18 to 35 with Graves' hyperthyroidism. As DNA, the CDR3 is TGCGCCAGCAGCTTCCAGGGGGGATATAGCCCCTATGGCTACACCTTC. Translating gives CASSFQGGYSPYGYTF.